A single sample is the source of the 2 T cell receptor beta chains below, sequenced in a study of identical twins. TCRdb redid the calling of the 5' RACE reads with MiXCR, one entry per CDR3 protein. The sample lists 450,000 to 650,000 distinct CDR3 sequences, nearly 15% occurring once. These data also featured in a second study, about yellow fever vaccine responses in identical twins.

What was sequenced was CD4+ T cells sorted from blood. These TCRs come from a woman aged 18-29 years in good health.

This clonotype was recorded at least ten times. The chain joins TRBV10-3 to TRBJ1-2, with TRBD1 identical over 9 bases. Germline-derived CDR1 and CDR2 are ENHRY and SYGVKD. CDR3 length: 13 residues. The trim removed 7 bases at V and 5 bases at J, leaving 5 bases unmatched. The CDR3 loop is CAITEGQGYGYTF. The DNA of the CDR3 is TGTGCCATCACGGAGGGACAGGGTTATGGCTACACCTTC.

This rearrangement joins TRBV5-1 to TRBJ2-2; perhaps TRBD1 as D (6 bases). The CDR3 is made up of 16 amino acids. CDR1 and CDR2 from the germline V gene are SGHRS and YFSETQ. Trimming removed 1 base at V and 6 bases at J, with 16 bases between. This CDR3 is CASSLLSAGAAGELFF. The CDR3 nucleotides are TGCGCCAGCAGCTTGCTTTCCGCAGGGGCGGCCGGGGAGCTGTTTTTT.